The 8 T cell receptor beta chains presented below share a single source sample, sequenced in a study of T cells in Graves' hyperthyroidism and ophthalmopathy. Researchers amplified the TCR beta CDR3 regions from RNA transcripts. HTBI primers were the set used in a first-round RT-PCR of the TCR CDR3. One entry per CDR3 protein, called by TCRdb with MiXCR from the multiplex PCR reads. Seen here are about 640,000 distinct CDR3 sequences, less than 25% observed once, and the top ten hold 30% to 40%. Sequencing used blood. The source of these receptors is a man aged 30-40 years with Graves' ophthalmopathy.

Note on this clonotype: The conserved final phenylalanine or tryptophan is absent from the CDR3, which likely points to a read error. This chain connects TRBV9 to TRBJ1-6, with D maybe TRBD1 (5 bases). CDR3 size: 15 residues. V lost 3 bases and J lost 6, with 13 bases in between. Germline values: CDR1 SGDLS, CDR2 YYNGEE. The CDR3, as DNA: TGTGCCAGCAGCGCTGAGGGGAGGGCTAATTCACCCCTCCACTCT. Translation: CASSAEGRANSPLHS.

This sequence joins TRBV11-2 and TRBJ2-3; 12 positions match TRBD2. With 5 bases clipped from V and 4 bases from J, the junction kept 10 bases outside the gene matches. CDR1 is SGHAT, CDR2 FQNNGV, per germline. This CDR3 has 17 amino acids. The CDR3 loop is CASSDNLAGGRADTQYF. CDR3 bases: TGTGCCAGCAGCGATAATCTAGCGGGAGGGCGGGCAGATACGCAGTATTTT.

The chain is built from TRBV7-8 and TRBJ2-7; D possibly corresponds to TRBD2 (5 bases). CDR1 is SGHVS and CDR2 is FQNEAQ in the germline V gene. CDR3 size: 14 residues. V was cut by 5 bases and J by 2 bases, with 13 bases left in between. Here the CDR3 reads CASSLEVAAYEQYF. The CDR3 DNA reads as TGTGCCAGCAGCCTGGAGGTAGCAGCCTACGAGCAGTACTTC.

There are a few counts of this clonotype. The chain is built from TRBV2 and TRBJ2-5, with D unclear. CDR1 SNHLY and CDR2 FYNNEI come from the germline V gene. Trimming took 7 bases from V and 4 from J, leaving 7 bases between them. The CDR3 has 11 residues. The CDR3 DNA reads TGTGCCAGCAAACTTGGAGAGACCCAGTACTTC. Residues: CASKLGETQYF.

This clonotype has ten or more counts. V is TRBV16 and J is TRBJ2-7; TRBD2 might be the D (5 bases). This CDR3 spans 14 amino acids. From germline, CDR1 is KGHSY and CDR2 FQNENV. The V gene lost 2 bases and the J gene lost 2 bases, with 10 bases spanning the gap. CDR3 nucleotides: TGTGCCAGCAGCCAAGTTGGCGGGCCCTACGAGCAGTACTTC. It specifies CASSQVGGPYEQYF. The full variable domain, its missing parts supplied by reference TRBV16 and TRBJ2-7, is GEEVAQTPKHLVRGEGQKAKLYCAPIKGHSYVFWYQQVLKNEFKFLISFQNENVFDETGMPKERFSAKCLPNSPCSLEIQATKLEDSAVYFCASSQVGGPYEQYFGPGTRLTVT.

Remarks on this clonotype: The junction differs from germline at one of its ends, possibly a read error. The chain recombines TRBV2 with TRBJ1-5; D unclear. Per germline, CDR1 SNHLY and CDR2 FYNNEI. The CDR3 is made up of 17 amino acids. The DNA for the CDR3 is TGTGCCAGCAGTGACCTGTCCGGCGTCTATAGCAATCAGCCCAAGCATTTT. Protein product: CASSDLSGVYSNQPKHF.

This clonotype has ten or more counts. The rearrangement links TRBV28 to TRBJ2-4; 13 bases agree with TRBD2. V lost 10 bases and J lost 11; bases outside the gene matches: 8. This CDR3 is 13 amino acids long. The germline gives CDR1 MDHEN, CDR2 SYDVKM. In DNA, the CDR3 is TGTGCCATTAAGGGACTAGCGGGAATGGTTCAGTACTTC. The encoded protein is CAIKGLAGMVQYF.

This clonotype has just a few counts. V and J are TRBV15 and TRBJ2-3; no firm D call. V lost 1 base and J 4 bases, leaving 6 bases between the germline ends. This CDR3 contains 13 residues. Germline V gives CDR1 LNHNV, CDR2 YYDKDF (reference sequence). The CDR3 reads CATSRVEADTQYF. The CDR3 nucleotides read TGTGCCACCAGCAGAGTTGAGGCAGATACGCAGTATTTT.